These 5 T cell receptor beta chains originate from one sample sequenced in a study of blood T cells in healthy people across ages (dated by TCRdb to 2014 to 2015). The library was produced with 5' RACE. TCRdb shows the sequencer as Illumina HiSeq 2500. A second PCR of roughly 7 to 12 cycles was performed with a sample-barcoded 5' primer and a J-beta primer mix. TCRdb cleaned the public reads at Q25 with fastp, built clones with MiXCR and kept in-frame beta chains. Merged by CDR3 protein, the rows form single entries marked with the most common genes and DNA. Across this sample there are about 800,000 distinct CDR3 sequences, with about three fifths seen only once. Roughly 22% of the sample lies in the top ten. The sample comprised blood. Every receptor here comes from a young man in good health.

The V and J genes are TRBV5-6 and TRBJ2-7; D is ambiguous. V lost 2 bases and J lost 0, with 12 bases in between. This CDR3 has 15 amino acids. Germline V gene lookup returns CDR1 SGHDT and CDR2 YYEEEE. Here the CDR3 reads CASSLTGRSSYEQYF. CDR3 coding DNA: TGTGCCAGCAGCTTAACGGGCCGAAGCTCCTACGAGCAGTACTTC.

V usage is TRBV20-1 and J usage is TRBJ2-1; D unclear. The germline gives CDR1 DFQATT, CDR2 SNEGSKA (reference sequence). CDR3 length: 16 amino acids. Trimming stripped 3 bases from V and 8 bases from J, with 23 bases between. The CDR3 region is CSASSPFDGAVDEQFF. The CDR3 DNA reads TGCAGTGCTAGTAGCCCATTCGACGGCGCAGTCGATGAGCAGTTCTTC.

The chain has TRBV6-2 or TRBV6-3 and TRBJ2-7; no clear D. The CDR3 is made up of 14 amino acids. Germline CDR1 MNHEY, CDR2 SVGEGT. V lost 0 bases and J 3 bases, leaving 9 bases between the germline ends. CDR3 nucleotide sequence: TGTGCCAGCAGTTACTCGTTGGCGGTCTACGAGCAGTACTTC. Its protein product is CASSYSLAVYEQYF.

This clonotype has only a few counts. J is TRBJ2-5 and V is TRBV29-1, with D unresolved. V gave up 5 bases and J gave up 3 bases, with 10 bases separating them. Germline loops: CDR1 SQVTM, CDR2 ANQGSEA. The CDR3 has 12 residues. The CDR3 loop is CSVSLTEETQYF. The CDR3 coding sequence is TGCAGCGTTAGCCTGACGGAAGAGACCCAGTACTTC. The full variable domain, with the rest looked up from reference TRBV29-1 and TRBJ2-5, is SAVISQKPSRDICQRGTSLTIQCQVDSQVTMMFWYRQQPGQSLTLIATANQGSEATYESGFVIDKFPISRPNLTFSTLTVSNMSPEDSSIYLCSVSLTEETQYFGPGTRLLVL.

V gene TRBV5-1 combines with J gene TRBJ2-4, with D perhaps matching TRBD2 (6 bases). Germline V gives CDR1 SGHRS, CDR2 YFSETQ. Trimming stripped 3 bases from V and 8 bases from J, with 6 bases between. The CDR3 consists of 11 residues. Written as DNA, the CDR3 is TGCGCCAGCAGCTCGGGGGACATTCAGTACTTC. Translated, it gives CASSSGDIQYF.